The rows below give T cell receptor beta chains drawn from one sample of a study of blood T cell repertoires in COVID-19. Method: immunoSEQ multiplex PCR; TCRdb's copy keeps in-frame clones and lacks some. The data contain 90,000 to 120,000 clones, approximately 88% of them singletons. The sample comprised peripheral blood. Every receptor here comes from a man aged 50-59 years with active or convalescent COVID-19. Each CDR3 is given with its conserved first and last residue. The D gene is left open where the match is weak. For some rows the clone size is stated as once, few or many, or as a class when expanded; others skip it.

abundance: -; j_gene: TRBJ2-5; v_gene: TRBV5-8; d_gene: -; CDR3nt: TGTGCCAGCAGCTTAGGGGAGGGGGGACAAGAGACCCAGTACTTC; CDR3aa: CASSLGEGGQETQYF
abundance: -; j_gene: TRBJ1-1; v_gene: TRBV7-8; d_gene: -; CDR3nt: TGTGCCAGCAGCTTAGCGCTTACATTCACTGAAGCTTTCTTT; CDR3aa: CASSLALTFTEAFF
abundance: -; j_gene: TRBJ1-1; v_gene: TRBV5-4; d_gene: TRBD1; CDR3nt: TGTGCCAGCAGCCCGCCGGGACAGGGGGACACTGAAGCTTTCTTT; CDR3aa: CASSPPGQGDTEAFF
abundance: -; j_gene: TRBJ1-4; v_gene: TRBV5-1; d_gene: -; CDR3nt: TGCGCCAGCAGCTTGGTTCCGACAGATGAAAAACTGTTTTTT; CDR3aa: CASSLVPTDEKLFF
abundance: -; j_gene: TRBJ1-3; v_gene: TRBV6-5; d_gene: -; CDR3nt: TGTGCCAGCACCAGCTCTGGAAACACCATATATTTT; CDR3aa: CASTSSGNTIYF
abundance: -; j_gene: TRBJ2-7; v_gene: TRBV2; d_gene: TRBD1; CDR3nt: TGTGCCAGCAGTGAATTCAGGGGGAACGGCGAGCAGTACTTC; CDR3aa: CASSEFRGNGEQYF
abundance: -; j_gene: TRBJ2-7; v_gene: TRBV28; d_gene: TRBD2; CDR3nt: TGTGCCAGCAGCCGAGCGGGAGAAAGGAACGAGCAGTACTTC; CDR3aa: CASSRAGERNEQYF
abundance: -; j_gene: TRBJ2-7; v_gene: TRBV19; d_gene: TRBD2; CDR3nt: TGTGCCAGTAGTATAAGGGTAGCGGGATCCTACGAGCAGTACTTC; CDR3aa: CASSIRVAGSYEQYF
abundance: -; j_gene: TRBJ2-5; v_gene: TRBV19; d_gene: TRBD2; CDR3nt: TGTGCCAGTAGTATCCCGGGACTACAAGAGACCCAGTACTTC; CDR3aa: CASSIPGLQETQYF
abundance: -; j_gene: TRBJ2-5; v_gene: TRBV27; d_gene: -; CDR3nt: TGTGCCAGCAGTTTGGACAGATGGGATACCCAGTACTTC; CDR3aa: CASSLDRWDTQYF
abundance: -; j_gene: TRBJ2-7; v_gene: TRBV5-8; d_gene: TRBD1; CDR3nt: TGTGCCAGCAGCTCTTCCGGGACAGGGCCTCTCGAGCAGTACTTC; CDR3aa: CASSSSGTGPLEQYF
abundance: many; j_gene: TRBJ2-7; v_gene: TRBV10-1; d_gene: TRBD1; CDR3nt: TGCGCCAGCAGTGTCGGGACAGCGGTCGGCGAGCAGTACTTC; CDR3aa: CASSVGTAVGEQYF
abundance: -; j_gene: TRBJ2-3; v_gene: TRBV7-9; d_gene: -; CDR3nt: TGTGCCAGCAGCTTTCGAGGGGATACGCAGTATTTT; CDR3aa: CASSFRGDTQYF
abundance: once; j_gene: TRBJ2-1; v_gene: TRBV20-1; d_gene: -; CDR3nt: TGCAGTGCTAGTCACCCTAGTCTTTACAATGAGCAGTTCTTC; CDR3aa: CSASHPSLYNEQFF
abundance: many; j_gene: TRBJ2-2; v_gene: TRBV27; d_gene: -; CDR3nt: TGTGCCAGCAGTTTAATGGAGACCGGGGAGCTGTTTTTT; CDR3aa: CASSLMETGELFF
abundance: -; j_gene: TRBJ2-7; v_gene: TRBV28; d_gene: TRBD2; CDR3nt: TGTGCCAGCAGTTGGAGCGGGGGGGGCTCCTACGAGCAGTACTTC; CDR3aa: CASSWSGGGSYEQYF
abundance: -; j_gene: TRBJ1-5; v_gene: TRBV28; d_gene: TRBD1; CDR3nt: TGTGCCAGCAGTCCACAGGGGGGGTTTCAGCCCCAGCATTTT; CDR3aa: CASSPQGGFQPQHF
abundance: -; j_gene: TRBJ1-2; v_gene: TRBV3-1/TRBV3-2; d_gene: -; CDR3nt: TGTGCCAGCAGCCCGTTCAACAGGGACCGCTATGGCTACACCTTC; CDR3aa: CASSPFNRDRYGYTF
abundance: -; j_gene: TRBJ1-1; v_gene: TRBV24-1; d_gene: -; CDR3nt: TGTGCCACCAGTGAAGGCAGGCATGGATCTAGGGGCACTGAAGCTTTCTTT; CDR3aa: CATSEGRHGSRGTEAFF
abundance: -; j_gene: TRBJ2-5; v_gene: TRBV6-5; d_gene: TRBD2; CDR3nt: TGTGCCACCTCCCCTAGCGGGAGGGCCGCTGAGACCCAGTACTTC; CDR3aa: CATSPSGRAAETQYF
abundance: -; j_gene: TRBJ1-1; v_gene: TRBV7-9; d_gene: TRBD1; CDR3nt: TGTGCCAGCAGCTTTTCCGACAGGGGGACTGCGGCTTTCTTT; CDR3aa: CASSFSDRGTAAFF
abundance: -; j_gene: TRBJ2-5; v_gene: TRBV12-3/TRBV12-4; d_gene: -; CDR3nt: TGTGCCAGCAGCCCTAGCCGGGGGACCCAGTACTTC; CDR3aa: CASSPSRGTQYF
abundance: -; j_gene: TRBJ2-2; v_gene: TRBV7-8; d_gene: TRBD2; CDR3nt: TGTGCCAGCAGCTTAACTAGCGGGAGGAGGGAGCTGTTTTTT; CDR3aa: CASSLTSGRRELFF
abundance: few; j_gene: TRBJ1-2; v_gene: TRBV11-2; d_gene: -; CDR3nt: TGTGCCAGCAGCTTAAGCCAGGCTATGATAGGCTACACCTTC; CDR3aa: CASSLSQAMIGYTF
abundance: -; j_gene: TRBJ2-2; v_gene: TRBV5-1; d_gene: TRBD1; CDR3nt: TGCGCCAGCAGCGGACAGGGATACGACACCGGGGAGCTGTTTTTT; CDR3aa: CASSGQGYDTGELFF
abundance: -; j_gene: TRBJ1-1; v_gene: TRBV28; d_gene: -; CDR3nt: TGTGCCAGCAGTTTATCCAACTTGGAAGCTTTCTTT; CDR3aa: CASSLSNLEAFF
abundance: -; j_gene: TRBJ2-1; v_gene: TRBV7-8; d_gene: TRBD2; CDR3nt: TGTGCCAGCAGCTTAGAAGGGCGGTGGGTAGCGGGGAATGAGCAGTTCTTC; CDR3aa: CASSLEGRWVAGNEQFF
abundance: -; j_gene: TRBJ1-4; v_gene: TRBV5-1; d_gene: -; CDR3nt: TGCGCCAGCAGCATGGGACATCCTCCTGAAAAACTGTTTTTT; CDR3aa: CASSMGHPPEKLFF
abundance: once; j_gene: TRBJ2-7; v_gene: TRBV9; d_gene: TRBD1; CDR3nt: TGTCCCGGGACAGGGACCTACGAGCAGTACTTC; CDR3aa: CPGTGTYEQYF
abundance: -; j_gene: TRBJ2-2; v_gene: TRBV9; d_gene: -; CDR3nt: TGTGCCAGCAGCGTAGACCAGTTGATGGCCACCGGGGAGCTGTTTTTT; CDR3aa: CASSVDQLMATGELFF
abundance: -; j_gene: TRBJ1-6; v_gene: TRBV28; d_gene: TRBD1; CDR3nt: TGTGCCACCCAGGACAGGGTCAATTCACCCCTCCACTTT; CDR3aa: CATQDRVNSPLHF
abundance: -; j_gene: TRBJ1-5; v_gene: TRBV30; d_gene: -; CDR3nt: TGTGCCTTCTCACTGCTAAGCAATCAGCCCCAGCATTTT; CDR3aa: CAFSLLSNQPQHF
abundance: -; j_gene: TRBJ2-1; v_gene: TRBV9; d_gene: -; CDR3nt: TGTGCCAGCAGCGTAGACGGTGAGCAGTTCTTC; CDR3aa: CASSVDGEQFF
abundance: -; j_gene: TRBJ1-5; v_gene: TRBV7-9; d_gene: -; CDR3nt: TGTGCCAGCAGCCCCCACAGGTCTGATCAGCCCCAGCATTTT; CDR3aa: CASSPHRSDQPQHF
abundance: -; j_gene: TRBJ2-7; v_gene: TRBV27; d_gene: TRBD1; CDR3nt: TGTGCCAGCAGTCCGTTCTTCCGGGGACAGGGAGACTACGAGCAGTACTTC; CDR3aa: CASSPFFRGQGDYEQYF
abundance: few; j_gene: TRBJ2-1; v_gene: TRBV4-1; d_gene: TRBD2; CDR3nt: TGCGCCAGCAGCCTTCTAGCGGGAGGCTACAATGAGCAGTTCTTC; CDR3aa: CASSLLAGGYNEQFF
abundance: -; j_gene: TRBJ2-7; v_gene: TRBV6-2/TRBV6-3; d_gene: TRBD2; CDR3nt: TGTGCCAGCAGTTACTCGAGTACTAGCGGGAGGGCCCTCTACGAGCAGTACTTC; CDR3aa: CASSYSSTSGRALYEQYF
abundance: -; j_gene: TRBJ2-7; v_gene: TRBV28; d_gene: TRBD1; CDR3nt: TGTGCCAGCAGCCCTCCCGGGACAGGGACATACGAGCAGTACTTC; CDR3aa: CASSPPGTGTYEQYF
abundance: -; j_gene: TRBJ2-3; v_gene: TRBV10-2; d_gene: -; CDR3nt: TGCGCCAGCAGTGAGGCGGGGCGCGGCACAGATACGCAGTATTTT; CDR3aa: CASSEAGRGTDTQYF
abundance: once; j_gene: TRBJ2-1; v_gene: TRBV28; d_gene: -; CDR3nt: TGTGCCACCAGGGAGAGCTCCTACAATGAGCAGTTCTTC; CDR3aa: CATRESSYNEQFF
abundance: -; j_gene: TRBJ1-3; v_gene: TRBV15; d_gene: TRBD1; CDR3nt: TGTGCCACCAGCAGAGATCCGGGACAGATCTCTGGAAACACCATATATTTT; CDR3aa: CATSRDPGQISGNTIYF
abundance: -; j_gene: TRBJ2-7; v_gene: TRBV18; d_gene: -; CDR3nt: TGTGCCAGCTCACCGACCCAGGGTTCCTACGAGCAGTACTTC; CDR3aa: CASSPTQGSYEQYF
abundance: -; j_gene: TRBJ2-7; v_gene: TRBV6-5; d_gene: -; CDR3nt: TGTGCCAGCAGCCCCGCAGCGGTAGGCCACGAGCAGTACTTC; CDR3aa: CASSPAAVGHEQYF
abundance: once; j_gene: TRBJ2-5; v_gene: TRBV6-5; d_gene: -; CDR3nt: TGTGCCAGCTGCGGCGCGCCTCCGGGGACCCAGTACTTC; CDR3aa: CASCGAPPGTQYF
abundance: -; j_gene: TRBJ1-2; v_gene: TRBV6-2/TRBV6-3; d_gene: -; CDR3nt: TGTGCCAGCAGTTACCCCGAGGCGCGCGGCTACACCTTC; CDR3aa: CASSYPEARGYTF
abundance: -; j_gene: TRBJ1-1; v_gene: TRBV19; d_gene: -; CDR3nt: TGTGCCAGTAATTGGGGGGACGGGAACACTGAAGCTTTCTTT; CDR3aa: CASNWGDGNTEAFF
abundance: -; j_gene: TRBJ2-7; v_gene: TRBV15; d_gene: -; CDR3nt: TGTGCCACCAGCAGAGATGGGGGGTCCCTCAACGAGCAGTACTTC; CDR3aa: CATSRDGGSLNEQYF
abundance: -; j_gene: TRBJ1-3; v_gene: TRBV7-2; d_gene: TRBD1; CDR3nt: TGTGCCAGCAGCTTAGCAGGGACAGGTGGAAACACCATATATTTT; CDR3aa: CASSLAGTGGNTIYF
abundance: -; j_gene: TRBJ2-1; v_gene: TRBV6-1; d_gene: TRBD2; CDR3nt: TGTGCCAGCAGTGAATTTTGGTGGGAGGGGCGGTTCTTC; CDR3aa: CASSEFWWEGRFF
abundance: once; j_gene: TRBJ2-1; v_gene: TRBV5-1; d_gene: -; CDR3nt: TGCGCCAGCAGCTTGGCCCGGGAGTTGGGCTACAATGAGCAGTTCTTC; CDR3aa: CASSLARELGYNEQFF
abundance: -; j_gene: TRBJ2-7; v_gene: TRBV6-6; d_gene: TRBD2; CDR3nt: TGTGCCAGCAGTTCCCCGACTAGCGGGGAAGGTTACGAGCAGTACTTC; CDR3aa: CASSSPTSGEGYEQYF
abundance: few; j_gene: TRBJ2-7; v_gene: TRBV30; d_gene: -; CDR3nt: TGTGCCTGGAGTGGACTCTCAAGCTCCTACGAGCAGTACTTC; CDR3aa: CAWSGLSSSYEQYF
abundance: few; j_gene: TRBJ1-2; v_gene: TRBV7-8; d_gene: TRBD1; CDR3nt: TGTGCCAGCAGCTACCGGGACAGGGTCTATGGCTACACCTTC; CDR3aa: CASSYRDRVYGYTF
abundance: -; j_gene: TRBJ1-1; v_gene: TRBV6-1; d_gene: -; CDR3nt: TGTGCCAGCAGTGAAGGCCAGCTAGTCACTGAAGCTTTCTTT; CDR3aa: CASSEGQLVTEAFF
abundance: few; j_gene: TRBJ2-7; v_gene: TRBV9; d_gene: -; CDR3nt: TGTGCCAGCAGCGTATCCTCGGACGGGAGCTCCTACGAGCAGTACTTC; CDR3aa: CASSVSSDGSSYEQYF
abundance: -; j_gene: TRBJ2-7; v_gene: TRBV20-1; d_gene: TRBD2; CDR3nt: TGCAGTGCTAGTAGGGCTAGCGGGGCAAGCTCCTACGAGCAGTACTTC; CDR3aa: CSASRASGASSYEQYF